The rows below give T cell receptor beta chains drawn from one sample of a study of T cell repertoires in aging, cancer and after chemotherapy. TCRdb reprocessed the multiplex PCR reads via MiXCR and lists one record per CDR3 protein. Of under 7,000 distinct CDR3 sequences in the sample, less than 25% were seen once. Sequenced sample: blood. These receptors were collected from a human donor with a blood cancer. The CDR3 runs from the conserved cysteine through the conserved F or W. The D gene is left open where the match is weak. Rows give clone size only sometimes, using once, few, many, or a class for an expanded clone.

J gene | clone size | CDR3 length | V gene | D gene | CDR3 protein | CDR3 DNA
TRBJ2-7 | NA | 15 | TRBV7-9 | NA | CASSLEGGGFSEQYF | TGTGCCAGCAGCTTAGAAGGAGGGGGCTTCAGCGAGCAGTACTTC
TRBJ2-1 | medium-sized | 14 | TRBV6-2/TRBV6-3 | NA | CASSYYSGLDEQFF | TGTGCCAGCAGTTACTATTCAGGGTTGGATGAGCAGTTCTTC
TRBJ2-7 | few | 15 | TRBV6-4 | NA | CASSEGFASTYEQYF | TGTGCCAGCAGTGAAGGGTTCGCCAGCACCTACGAGCAGTACTTC
TRBJ1-4 | medium-sized | 14 | TRBV18 | NA | CASSPRGLGEKLFF | TGTGCCAGCTCACCACGGGGTCTCGGAGAAAAACTGTTTTTT
TRBJ1-5 | NA | 15 | TRBV5-1 | NA | CASSALGMSNQPQHF | TGCGCCAGCAGCGCCCTGGGGATGAGCAATCAGCCCCAGCATTTT
TRBJ2-7 | medium-sized | 15 | TRBV6-1 | NA | CASSDEGGGFNEQYF | TGTGCCAGCAGTGACGAGGGGGGAGGGTTCAACGAGCAGTACTTC
TRBJ2-1 | NA | 13 | TRBV4-1 | NA | CASSLPSGNEQFF | TGCGCCAGCAGCCTCCCATCTGGGAATGAGCAGTTCTTC
TRBJ2-7 | medium-sized | 13 | TRBV13 | NA | CASSLQGPYEQYF | TGTGCCAGCAGCTTACAGGGACCCTACGAGCAGTACTTC
TRBJ1-5 | medium-sized | 15 | TRBV30 | NA | CAWSDGGRVNQPQHF | TGTGCCTGGAGTGACGGGGGCAGGGTCAATCAGCCCCAGCATTTT
TRBJ2-2 | NA | 14 | TRBV29-1 | TRBD2 | CSVERRGDTKELFF | TGCAGCGTTGAAAGGCGGGGGGACACCAAGGAGCTGTTTTTT
TRBJ2-1 | few | 14 | TRBV12-3/TRBV12-4 | NA | CASSFWQGRNEQFF | TGTGCCAGCAGTTTTTGGCAGGGGCGGAATGAGCAGTTCTTC
TRBJ1-1 | medium-sized | 17 | TRBV30 | TRBD1 | CAWSVQGRGRSNTEAFF | TGTGCCTGGAGTGTACAGGGCAGGGGGCGATCGAACACTGAAGCTTTCTTT
TRBJ2-7 | medium-sized | 15 | TRBV6-4 | TRBD2 | CASSDLPGLAYEQYF | TGTGCCAGCAGTGATTTGCCGGGACTAGCGTACGAGCAGTACTTC
TRBJ1-4 | few | 15 | TRBV5-1 | TRBD1 | CASSSGTGPNEKLFF | TGCGCCAGCAGCTCCGGGACAGGGCCAAATGAAAAACTGTTTTTT
TRBJ2-3 | few | 16 | TRBV11-1 | TRBD1 | CASSLDGTGRTDTQYF | TGTGCCAGCAGCTTAGATGGGACAGGGAGAACAGATACGCAGTATTTT
TRBJ1-4 | medium-sized | 15 | TRBV5-4 | TRBD1 | CASSLDRGLGEKLFF | TGTGCCAGCAGCTTGGACAGGGGGTTGGGTGAAAAACTGTTTTTT
TRBJ2-2 | NA | 15 | TRBV28 | NA | CASSFFQGNTGELFF | TGTGCCAGCAGTTTCTTCCAGGGTAATACCGGGGAGCTGTTTTTT
TRBJ1-2 | NA | 14 | TRBV6-1 | TRBD1 | CASSERGQGYGYTF | TGTGCCAGCAGTGAAAGGGGACAGGGCTATGGCTACACCTTC
TRBJ1-5 | few | 15 | TRBV6-1 | TRBD1 | CASMETGPSNQPQHF | TGTGCCAGCATGGAGACAGGGCCCTCGAATCAGCCCCAGCATTTT
TRBJ2-1 | medium-sized | 15 | TRBV6-4 | NA | CASTFPGGRYNEQFF | TGTGCCAGCACCTTTCCCGGGGGGCGGTACAATGAGCAGTTCTTC
TRBJ2-1 | medium-sized | 11 | TRBV30 | NA | CAWSGDNEQFF | TGTGCCTGGAGCGGGGACAATGAGCAGTTCTTC
TRBJ2-2 | medium-sized | 13 | TRBV30 | NA | CAWSFSRAGELFF | TGTGCCTGGAGTTTCTCGAGGGCCGGGGAGCTGTTTTTT
TRBJ2-2 | NA | 17 | TRBV9 | TRBD1 | CASSVGDVRGRTGELFF | TGTGCCAGCAGCGTAGGAGACGTCAGGGGGCGTACCGGGGAGCTGTTTTTT
TRBJ2-2 | NA | 16 | TRBV5-1 | NA | CASSLSQTANTGELFF | TGCGCCAGCAGCTTGTCGCAGACCGCGAACACCGGGGAGCTGTTTTTT
TRBJ1-2 | medium-sized | 14 | TRBV29-1 | TRBD1 | CSTSPGQGEHGYTF | TGCAGCACAAGTCCGGGGCAGGGGGAACATGGCTACACCTTC
TRBJ1-4 | medium-sized | 13 | TRBV29-1 | NA | CSVEGEGSEKLFF | TGCAGCGTTGAAGGGGAGGGGAGTGAAAAACTGTTTTTT
TRBJ2-7 | medium-sized | 12 | TRBV15 | NA | CATSGGAHEQYF | TGTGCCACCAGCGGGGGGGCCCACGAGCAGTACTTC
TRBJ1-5 | NA | 12 | TRBV30 | NA | CAWAIGNQPQHF | TGTGCCTGGGCTATCGGCAATCAGCCCCAGCATTTT
TRBJ2-2 | medium-sized | 16 | TRBV19 | NA | CASSIGGGVNTGELFF | TGTGCCAGTAGTATAGGAGGGGGTGTGAACACCGGGGAGCTGTTTTTT
TRBJ2-2 | medium-sized | 15 | TRBV6-2/TRBV6-3 | NA | CASSYLTGNTGELFF | TGTGCCAGCAGTTATTTGACGGGGAACACCGGGGAGCTGTTTTTT
TRBJ2-7 | NA | 16 | TRBV24-1 | TRBD2 | CATSGGGAAGVNEQYF | TGTGCCACCAGTGGGGGGGGAGCAGCGGGAGTAAACGAGCAGTACTTC
TRBJ2-7 | NA | 16 | TRBV11-1 | NA | CASSVRGWGLGGEQYF | TGTGCCAGCAGCGTGCGGGGATGGGGGCTCGGGGGAGAGCAGTACTTC
TRBJ2-3 | few | 18 | TRBV6-5 | TRBD2 | CASSPSLGGRGGTDTQYF | TGTGCCAGCAGTCCCAGCCTTGGGGGGCGGGGGGGCACGGATACGCAGTATTTT
TRBJ2-7 | medium-sized | 17 | TRBV6-1 | NA | CASSEVLQGLFRYEQYF | TGTGCCAGCAGTGAAGTTCTACAGGGCCTATTTCGATACGAGCAGTACTTC
TRBJ2-5 | medium-sized | 16 | TRBV6-2/TRBV6-3 | TRBD2 | CASSWGTSGGQGTQYF | TGTGCCAGCAGTTGGGGGACTAGCGGGGGGCAGGGGACCCAGTACTTC
TRBJ1-5 | few | 16 | TRBV7-2 | NA | CASSLDGRVKGQPQHF | TGTGCCAGCAGCTTAGATGGAAGGGTTAAAGGTCAGCCCCAGCATTTT
TRBJ2-6 | few | 16 | TRBV20-1 | TRBD2 | CSALPWGGSGANVLTF | TGCAGTGCTCTCCCCTGGGGGGGCTCTGGGGCCAACGTCCTGACTTTC
TRBJ1-2 | medium-sized | 15 | TRBV6-5 | TRBD1 | CASNPGGQPNYGYTF | TGTGCCAGCAATCCGGGGGGACAGCCTAACTATGGCTACACCTTC
TRBJ2-2 | few | 15 | TRBV7-2 | NA | CASSLSRTNTGELFF | TGTGCCAGCAGCTTATCGAGGACGAACACCGGGGAGCTGTTTTTT
TRBJ1-1 | few | 13 | TRBV11-2 | NA | CASSLGENTEAFF | TGTGCCAGCAGCTTAGGGGAGAACACTGAAGCTTTCTTT
TRBJ1-2 | medium-sized | 15 | TRBV13 | NA | CASSLGLAGLGGYTF | TGTGCCAGCAGCTTAGGCCTGGCAGGGTTGGGTGGCTACACCTTC
TRBJ2-3 | medium-sized | 16 | TRBV6-2/TRBV6-3 | NA | CASSPTARASTDTQYF | TGTGCCAGCAGTCCAACGGCGCGAGCGAGCACAGATACGCAGTATTTT
TRBJ1-1 | medium-sized | 13 | TRBV30 | NA | CAYRGSWGTEAFF | TGTGCCTACCGAGGGAGCTGGGGCACTGAAGCTTTCTTT